The present entry profiles one T cell receptor beta chain with its context. The V gene end was trimmed by 2 bases and the J gene end by 0 bases; junction bases not matched to a gene: 6. Germline V CDR1 and CDR2: SGHVS, FNYEAQ. CDR3 length: 17 residues. The record originates from a study of T-cell memory formation after mild COVID-19. The authors produced TCR alpha and TCR beta cDNA libraries with sample barcodes and UMIs by 5'RACE using constant-segment primers. MiXCR was run by TCRdb on the 5' RACE reads, yielding one entry per CDR3 protein. The sample carries approximately 260,000 distinct CDR3 sequences, 15% to 20% recorded once.

This receptor was taken from a man aged 18 to 29 who had mild COVID-19 (a few samples of this study predate the infection). Cell type and time point are not known. Sequencing used PBMCs or a T cell subset sorted from them (not recorded which). The V and J genes are TRBV7-6 and TRBJ2-2; 7 nucleotides agree with TRBD1. The CDR3 protein is CASSLSVRGPNTGELFF. The CDR3 region has the DNA TGTGCCAGCAGCTTATCCGTGAGGGGGCCGAACACCGGGGAGCTGTTTTTT.